The 28 T cell receptor beta chains given below trace back to one sample, sequenced in a study of identical twins. TCRdb processed the 5' RACE reads anew with MiXCR; each CDR3 protein has one entry. Of 250,000 or so distinct CDR3 sequences listed, roughly 8.7% are singletons. Separately, the same data were catalogued under a study of yellow fever vaccine responses in identical twins.

Material for sequencing was CD8+ T cells sorted from blood. These receptors were taken from a woman between 18 and 29 years old in good health.

This chain links TRBV15 with TRBJ2-3, with D possibly being TRBD1 (6 bases). The germline gives CDR1 LNHNV, CDR2 YYDKDF (reference sequence). The CDR3 covers 17 residues. The V gene lost 8 bases and the J gene lost 8 bases, with 29 bases spanning the gap. This CDR3 reads CATLTSETGMLPGTQYF. DNA of the CDR3: TGTGCCACCCTGACCTCCGAGACAGGAATGCTTCCCGGTACGCAGTATTTT.

This clonotype was observed at least ten times. Here the CDR3 reads CASSLRSALTDTQYF. CDR3 nucleotide sequence: TGTGCCAGCAGTCTCCGGTCCGCGCTCACAGATACGCAGTATTTT. V gene TRBV28 combines with J gene TRBJ2-3; D gene unclear. Trimming took 5 bases from V and 2 from J, leaving 14 bases between them. The CDR3 has 15 amino acids. Looked up from germline, CDR1 is MDHEN and CDR2 is SYDVKM.

This clonotype was seen a few times. The gene calls are TRBV9 and TRBJ2-5; 7 bases align to TRBD2. Germline CDR1 and CDR2: SGDLS and YYNGEE. This CDR3 is built from 14 residues. With V trimmed by 0 bases and J by 3 bases, 2 bases remained unmatched. The CDR3 bases are TGTGCCAGCAGCGTAGGGCTAGCGGAAGAGACCCAGTACTTC. As protein: CASSVGLAEETQYF.

There are many counts of this clonotype. The rearrangement links TRBV3-1 to TRBJ2-7; unclear D gene. Germline V lookup: CDR1 LGHDT, CDR2 YNNKEL (reference sequence). There are 11 residues in the CDR3. V was shortened by 3 bases and J by 0 bases, with 0 bases between the two germline ends. The CDR3 spells CASSHSYEQYF. CDR3 coding DNA: TGTGCCAGCAGCCACTCCTACGAGCAGTACTTC.

The table lists this clonotype with a few counts. The V gene is TRBV6-1, the J gene TRBJ2-7; tentatively, D is TRBD2 (6 bases). With 2 bases removed from V and 2 bases from J, the gap between germline ends came to 13 bases. Germline V CDR1 and CDR2: MNHNS, SASEGT. This CDR3 is built from 15 residues. CDR3 sequence reads: CASSETRDGAYEQYF. The CDR3 nucleotides read TGTGCCAGCAGTGAAACGCGGGACGGAGCCTACGAGCAGTACTTC.

The gene calls are TRBV5-4 and TRBJ2-1; TRBD2 aligns across 9 bases. V dropped 2 bases and J dropped 8; count of bases not matched to a gene: 14. This CDR3 contains 17 residues. Germline assignment: CDR1 SGHNT and CDR2 YYREEE (reference sequence). The CDR3 loop is CASSFEAGGPQSHEQFF. The CDR3 DNA reads TGTGCCAGCAGCTTTGAAGCGGGGGGTCCTCAGTCCCATGAGCAGTTCTTC.

The chain combines TRBV2 with TRBJ2-5; the D gene is possibly TRBD1 (6 bases). Germline CDR1 SNHLY, CDR2 FYNNEI. CDR3 size: 12 residues. CDR3 sequence: CATGSFRETQYF. For the CDR3, the DNA is TGTGCAACAGGGTCATTTCGAGAGACCCAGTACTTC.

This clonotype has a handful of counts. J is TRBJ2-1 and V is TRBV6-5; D may be TRBD2 (5 bases). Trimming pared 2 bases from V and 3 bases from J, leaving 14 bases between. CDR1 and CDR2 from the germline V gene are MNHEY and SVGAGI. The CDR3 is made up of 16 amino acids. The CDR3 nucleotides are TGTGCCAGCAGTTACGAGGGAGTTAGGCTCTACAATGAGCAGTTCTTC. It specifies CASSYEGVRLYNEQFF.

This clonotype was detected ten times or more. This chain joins TRBV11-2 and TRBJ2-3; D gene uncertain. From germline, CDR1 is SGHAT and CDR2 FQNNGV. The V gene lost 5 bases and the J gene lost 10 bases, with 10 bases spanning the gap. The CDR3 has 11 amino acids. The CDR3 reads CASSLSGAQYF. The CDR3 nucleotides read TGTGCCAGCAGCCTGAGTGGGGCGCAGTATTTT. The whole variable domain, remainder taken from reference TRBV11-2 and TRBJ2-3, is EAGVAQSPRYKIIEKRQSVAFWCNPISGHATLYWYQQILGQGPKLLIQFQNNGVVDDSQLPKDRFSAERLKGVDSTLKIQPAKLEDSAVYLCASSLSGAQYFGPGTRLTVL.

The table lists this clonotype with a few counts. The chain recombines TRBV7-9 with TRBJ2-1, with 8 positions matching TRBD2. The germline V gene has CDR1 SEHNR and CDR2 FQNEAQ (reference sequence). This CDR3 region has 17 residues. The J segment lost 5 bases and the V segment lost 5 bases, leaving 14 bases of the junction unmatched. CDR3 protein: CASSPVEYGRGDNEQFF. CDR3 in DNA: TGTGCCAGCAGCCCGGTAGAGTACGGGAGGGGGGACAATGAGCAGTTCTTC.

This clonotype was seen at least ten times. The chain couples TRBV6-1 to TRBJ2-3; D possibly matches TRBD1 or TRBD2 (5 bases each). V was trimmed by 6 bases and J by 2 bases, leaving 15 bases between them. There are 15 residues in the CDR3. CDR1 is MNHNS and CDR2 is SASEGT in the germline V gene. The CDR3 is CASSESGDLTDTQYF. DNA for the CDR3: TGTGCCAGCAGCGAGTCCGGGGACCTCACAGATACGCAGTATTTT.

This clonotype was seen many times. This chain uses TRBV6-2 or TRBV6-3 with TRBJ2-1, with 11 bases aligning to TRBD2. Germline assignment: CDR1 MNHEY and CDR2 SVGEGT. The CDR3 has 16 residues. V shed 4 bases and J 4 bases; nucleotides not matched to a gene: 6. The CDR3 is CASSSRLAGLYNEQFF. DNA of the CDR3: TGTGCCAGCAGTTCCCGACTAGCGGGGCTGTACAATGAGCAGTTCTTC.

In this sample, this clonotype turned up many times. The CDR3, as DNA: TGTGCCAGCAGCTTGGAGGAGGGAGCTACTGAAGCTTTCTTT. This translates into CASSLEEGATEAFF. V gene TRBV5-5 combines with J gene TRBJ1-1; D is uncertain. Between the trimmed V and J ends, which lost 0 bases and 5 bases, there was a span of 11 bases. CDR1 SGHKS and CDR2 YYEKEE come from the germline V gene (reference sequence). The CDR3 is 14 residues long.

This chain uses TRBV12-3 or TRBV12-4 with TRBJ2-5; the match to TRBD2 covers 7 bases. This CDR3 comprises 14 residues. The junction had 8 bases not matched to a gene; V was cut back by 6 bases and J by 4 bases. DNA for the CDR3: TGTGCCAGCAGGCCTGAGGGAGGGCCAGAGACCCAGTACTTC. Protein sequence: CASRPEGGPETQYF.

In its sample, this clonotype was seen many times. V usage is TRBV24-1 and J usage is TRBJ2-1; D unclear. The CDR3 contains 15 residues. The germline V and J ends were trimmed by 1 base and 1 base, with 7 bases remaining between them. In germline, CDR1 is KGHDR, CDR2 SFDVKD. CDR3 coding DNA: TGTGCCACCAGTGATTTCATGGGTTCCTACAATGAGCAGTTCTTC. This gives the protein CATSDFMGSYNEQFF.

This chain uses TRBV4-2 with TRBJ1-1; D possibly corresponds to TRBD1 (5 bases). Trimming took 0 bases from V and 3 from J, leaving 14 bases between them. Germline CDR1 is LGHNA and CDR2 is YNFKEQ. This CDR3 is 16 amino acids long. The CDR3 region has the DNA TGTGCCAGCAGCCAAGATGTAGCAGGGATCGACACTGAAGCTTTCTTT. This encodes CASSQDVAGIDTEAFF.

This clonotype was recorded a few times. The chain joins TRBV20-1 to TRBJ2-7; D call uncertain. Trimming shortened V by 5 bases and J by 3 bases, and 14 bases separated the two germline ends. The CDR3 runs to 13 residues. Germline loops: CDR1 DFQATT, CDR2 SNEGSKA (reference sequence). The CDR3 DNA reads TGCAGTGCTCCGGGCGTACTTTACTACGAGCAGTACTTC. Residues: CSAPGVLYYEQYF.

This clonotype was counted between two and nine times. The rearrangement joins TRBV9 to TRBJ2-2, with no clear D. Germline CDR1 is SGDLS and CDR2 is YYNGEE. Trimming pared 3 bases from V and 4 bases from J, leaving 10 bases between. The CDR3 is made up of 14 amino acids. CDR3 nucleotides: TGTGCCAGCAGCGGTGGAGACGGCACCGGGGAGCTGTTTTTT. It translates to CASSGGDGTGELFF.

As DNA, the CDR3 is TGTGCCAGCAGCCCATCACGGGGAGCTAAAAATGAGCAGTTCTTC. Translated, it gives CASSPSRGAKNEQFF. The chain links TRBV7-9 to TRBJ2-1; weak D call: TRBD2 (5 bases). Germline V gene sequence: CDR1 SEHNR, CDR2 FQNEAQ (reference sequence). This CDR3 has 15 amino acids. Between the trimmed V and J ends, which lost 5 bases and 7 bases, there was a span of 18 bases. The variable domain in full, with the rest retrieved from reference TRBV7-9 and TRBJ2-1, is DTGVSQNPRHKITKRGQNVTFRCDPISEHNRLYWYRQTLGQGPEFLTYFQNEAQLEKSRLLSDRFSAERPKGSFSTLEIQRTEQGDSAMYLCASSPSRGAKNEQFFGPGTRLTVL.

This rearrangement joins TRBV6-5 to TRBJ2-2, with 10 bases fitting TRBD2. The CDR3 sequence is 15 residues long. The ends lost 4 bases at V and 3 bases at J; junction bases unmatched: 2. Per germline, CDR1 MNHEY and CDR2 SVGAGI. The CDR3, as DNA: TGTGCCAGCAGTTCAAGCGGGGGGGACACCGGGGAGCTGTTTTTT. Residues: CASSSSGGDTGELFF.

The chain is built from TRBV4-2 and TRBJ2-2, with 7 bases matching TRBD1. The germline CDR1 and CDR2 sequences are LGHNA and YNFKEQ. The junction had 9 bases not matched to a gene; V was cut back by 3 bases and J by 5 bases. The CDR3 runs to 16 residues. This CDR3 reads CASSHGQGEETGELFF. CDR3 in DNA: TGTGCCAGCAGCCATGGTCAGGGGGAAGAGACCGGGGAGCTGTTTTTT.

This clonotype was seen ten or more times. This chain connects TRBV29-1 to TRBJ2-3; 12 nucleotides align to TRBD2. In germline, CDR1 is SQVTM, CDR2 ANQGSEA. The CDR3 is made up of 14 amino acids. The CDR3 DNA follows: TGCAGTGTTTTAGCGACTAGCGGGAGATATACGCAGTATTTT. Amino acid sequence: CSVLATSGRYTQYF.

The chain combines TRBV28 with TRBJ2-7; TRBD2 might be the D (5 bases). CDR1 and CDR2 from the germline V gene are MDHEN and SYDVKM. Trimming cost V 2 bases and J 0 bases, with 14 bases left between them. CDR3 length: 16 amino acids. CDR3: CASSLIRGSRSYEQYF. The CDR3 coding sequence is TGTGCCAGCAGTTTAATTCGAGGGTCCCGCTCCTACGAGCAGTACTTC.

The rearrangement uses TRBV29-1 and TRBJ2-6, with D maybe TRBD1 (5 bases). The CDR3 totals 17 residues. Germline CDR1 SQVTM, CDR2 ANQGSEA. V was trimmed by 2 bases and J by 0 bases, leaving 14 bases between them. This CDR3 is CSVESETVRSGANVLTF. The CDR3 DNA sequence: TGCAGCGTTGAATCAGAGACAGTGCGCTCTGGGGCCAACGTCCTGACTTTC.

There are many counts of this clonotype. The chain has TRBV29-1 and TRBJ2-2; tentatively, D is TRBD1 or TRBD2 (5 bases each). This CDR3 spans 13 amino acids. In germline, CDR1 is SQVTM, CDR2 ANQGSEA. Trimming removed 4 bases at V and 2 bases at J, with 8 bases between. This CDR3 reads CSVGGANTGELFF. The DNA for the CDR3 is TGCAGCGTTGGAGGGGCCAACACCGGGGAGCTGTTTTTT.

This clonotype was counted at least ten times. The chain uses TRBV10-3 and TRBJ2-7, with a weak D call TRBD2 (6 bases). The CDR3 consists of 15 residues. Trimming shortened V by 6 bases and J by 4 bases, and 19 bases separated the two germline ends. CDR1 is ENHRY, CDR2 SYGVKD, per germline. CDR3 sequence reads: CAIREGLGALYEQYF. Here the CDR3 DNA reads TGTGCCATCAGGGAGGGTCTCGGTGCCCTATACGAGCAGTACTTC.

On this clonotype itself: A clone one base away is much larger, so this may be a read error. V is TRBV2 and J is TRBJ2-7; D unclear. The CDR3 runs 10 residues. Germline CDR1 reads SNHLY; CDR2 reads FYNNEI. DNA of the CDR3: TGTACCAGCAGTGATTCCGAGCAGTACTTC. Protein product: CTSSDSEQYF.

This clonotype was observed a few times. The genes are TRBV27 and TRBJ2-2; 7 positions agree with TRBD2. Trimming took 0 bases from V and 0 from J; bases not matched to a gene: 4. The germline V gene encodes CDR1 MNHEY and CDR2 SMNVEV (reference sequence). The CDR3 runs to 17 residues. In DNA, the CDR3 is TGTGCCAGCAGTTTATCAGAGGGACTAACGAACACCGGGGAGCTGTTTTTT. Translated, it gives CASSLSEGLTNTGELFF.